This T cell receptor (beta chain) was captured by sequencing in a study of beta chain features in type 1 diabetes. General study findings and limits: There was a possibility that cDNA sequencing over-represented cells with high TCR expression. Compared to healthy donors, patients appeared to have naive, central memory and Treg TCRB repertoires that were more alike.

In the case of this clone: What it recognizes is unknown.

Via CD45RO/CCR7/CD25/CD127/CD95/CD27, cells of the CD4+ naive, central memory, regulatory and stem cell-like memory subsets were sorted. The whole isolated RNA underwent reverse transcription, so sequencing captured expressed TCRB transcripts. Stem cell-like memory T cell samples averaged roughly 1 million immunoSEQ reads each. Clones were read by immunoSEQ multiplex PCR, and TCRdb kept only the in-frame ones, dropping some. This table has 110,000 or so clones, less than 40% appearing once. The CDR3 consists of 14 residues. Germline V gene sequence: CDR1 GTSNPN, CDR2 SVGIG (reference sequence). V dropped 6 bases and J dropped 0 bases, with 14 bases sitting between them.

V is TRBV30 and J is TRBJ1-1; D not resolved. The sample taken for sequencing was stem cell memory CD4+ T cells from blood. The receptor was isolated from a woman in her late teens or twenties in good health. CDR3: CACLGGHLNTEAFF. CDR3 nucleotide sequence: TGTGCCTGCCTCGGCGGCCACCTGAACACTGAAGCTTTCTTT.